A selection of T cell receptor beta chains follows, all from one sample in a study of cytomegalovirus exposure and HLA in healthy donors. TCRdb's copy holds only in-frame clones and misses some; the assay was immunoSEQ multiplex PCR. The data show over 75,000 clones, with roughly 66% seen just once and about 2.1% held by the top ten. Sequences were obtained from PBMCs. The receptors here all came from a man in his thirties or forties in good health and CMV-seronegative. Each CDR3 is given with its conserved first and last residue. D genes are given only for firm matches. Some rows mark clone size as missing; the rest say once, few, many or name a class of expanded clone.

size	J	V	D	CDR3	DNA
.	TRBJ2-1	TRBV29-1	.	CSAIWGAGRESIYNEQFF	TGCAGCGCAATATGGGGGGCTGGGCGGGAGTCGATTTACAATGAGCAGTTCTTC
.	TRBJ2-7	TRBV10-3	.	CAIGTGAYEQYF	TGTGCCATAGGGACGGGAGCCTACGAGCAGTACTTC
few	TRBJ1-2	TRBV30	TRBD1	CAWDGTATNYGYTF	TGTGCCTGGGACGGGACAGCTACTAACTATGGCTACACCTTC
.	TRBJ1-4	TRBV2	TRBD1	CASSASGTDYEKLFF	TGTGCCAGCAGTGCCTCCGGGACAGACTATGAAAAACTGTTTTTT
.	TRBJ2-3	TRBV4-1	TRBD2	CASSRERGVTDTQYF	TGCGCCAGCAGCCGTGAGCGGGGGGTTACAGATACGCAGTATTTT
once	TRBJ2-5	TRBV5-1	TRBD1	CASSWLAGQGARETQYF	TGCGCCAGCAGCTGGCTTGCCGGACAGGGGGCTAGGGAGACCCAGTACTTC
.	TRBJ2-7	TRBV5-1	TRBD1	CASSLGQGLTYEQYF	TGCGCCAGCAGCTTGGGACAGGGCCTTACTTACGAGCAGTACTTC
.	TRBJ2-7	TRBV18	.	CASSPPGRSEAEQYF	TGTGCCAGCTCACCACCGGGCAGATCGGAGGCCGAGCAGTACTTC
.	TRBJ1-2	TRBV4-1	TRBD1	CASSPIAGQINYGYTF	TGCGCCAGCAGCCCCATCGCGGGACAGATTAACTATGGCTACACCTTC
.	TRBJ2-7	TRBV5-4	TRBD1	CASTPAGQGGNEQYF	TGTGCCAGCACCCCGGCCGGACAGGGGGGCAACGAGCAGTACTTC
few	TRBJ2-7	TRBV9	.	CASSEGPAGNYEQYF	TGTGCCAGCAGCGAAGGCCCCGCAGGTAACTACGAGCAGTACTTC
once	TRBJ2-5	TRBV7-3	TRBD1	CASSRTGLETQYF	TGTGCCAGCAGCCGGACAGGGTTAGAGACCCAGTACTTC
.	TRBJ1-2	TRBV7-6	TRBD1	CASSPRGQIHANYGYTF	TGTGCCAGCAGCCCGCGGGGACAGATCCATGCTAACTATGGCTACACCTTC
few	TRBJ1-1	TRBV28	.	CALYRGTEAFF	TGTGCCCTTTATCGGGGCACTGAAGCTTTCTTT
.	TRBJ2-2	TRBV30	.	CAWSLQLWELFF	TGTGCCTGGAGTCTTCAGTTGTGGGAGCTGTTTTTT
.	TRBJ2-7	TRBV6-5	.	CASRFKRVSLNEQYF	TGTGCCAGCAGGTTTAAAAGAGTTTCCCTCAACGAGCAGTACTTC
.	TRBJ2-5	TRBV5-1	.	CASSLARQIQETQYF	TGCGCCAGCAGCTTGGCCAGGCAGATCCAAGAGACCCAGTACTTC
few	TRBJ2-7	TRBV27	.	CASTTLGSPYEQYF	TGTGCCAGCACTACCTTGGGGAGCCCCTACGAGCAGTACTTC
.	TRBJ1-3	TRBV6-5	.	CASMLRAFSGNTIYF	TGTGCCAGCATGCTGAGGGCTTTCTCTGGAAACACCATATATTTT
few	TRBJ2-7	TRBV7-2	.	CASSLAPGQTYEQYF	TGTGCCAGCAGCTTAGCGCCAGGACAGACCTACGAGCAGTACTTC
.	TRBJ2-7	TRBV6-1	.	CASSGRDSYEQYF	TGTGCCAGCAGTGGACGGGACTCCTACGAGCAGTACTTC
.	TRBJ2-5	TRBV7-9	TRBD1	CSSTDHRGQETQYF	TGTTCCAGCACCGATCACAGGGGGCAAGAGACCCAGTACTTC
.	TRBJ1-1	TRBV5-4	.	CASSFRNTEAFF	TGTGCCAGCAGCTTTAGGAACACTGAAGCTTTCTTT
.	TRBJ2-5	TRBV5-1	.	CASSLGPHTETQYF	TGCGCCAGCAGCTTGGGGCCCCACACGGAGACCCAGTACTTC
.	TRBJ1-1	TRBV4-2	.	CASSQAGTDTFF	TGTGCCAGCAGCCAAGCTGGTACAGATACTTTCTTT
.	TRBJ1-5	TRBV5-1	TRBD1	CASSLSGTAKPQHF	TGCGCCAGCAGCTTGTCCGGGACAGCAAAGCCCCAGCATTTT
.	TRBJ2-3	TRBV6-5	TRBD2	CAIGRLAESTDTQYF	TGTGCCATTGGGCGACTAGCGGAGAGCACAGATACGCAGTATTTT
.	TRBJ2-3	TRBV7-3	.	CASSFRGVRDTQYF	TGTGCCAGCAGTTTCCGCGGGGTTAGGGATACGCAGTATTTT